These T cell receptor beta chains were read from a single sample in a study of cytomegalovirus exposure and HLA in healthy donors. Only in-frame clones appear in the TCRdb table, and some are missing; sequencing was by immunoSEQ multiplex PCR. The sample lists around 400,000 clones; more than 80% were seen once. Material: PBMCs. The receptors were gathered from a young woman in good health and CMV-seronegative. Both conserved end residues are part of each CDR3. The order of the fields is D gene, J gene, V gene, CDR3 length, clone size, CDR3 DNA, CDR3 protein. D genes are given only for firm matches. Size tells how often a clone was seen (once, few, many) or the class of an expanded clone, and some rows leave it out.

d_call: -; j_call: TRBJ2-5; v_call: TRBV7-7; cdr3_length: 15; clone_size: -; cdr3_nt: TGTGCCAGCAGCCCCGAAGTCCGGTTCCCCGAGACCCAGTACTTC; cdr3_aa: CASSPEVRFPETQYF
d_call: TRBD2; j_call: TRBJ2-3; v_call: TRBV5-7; cdr3_length: 17; clone_size: -; cdr3_nt: TGTGCCAGCAGCCACATCCGGTACGGGAGGGCCGGGGATACGCAGTATTTT; cdr3_aa: CASSHIRYGRAGDTQYF
d_call: -; j_call: TRBJ1-5; v_call: TRBV6-1; cdr3_length: 16; clone_size: -; cdr3_nt: TGTGCCAGCAGTGAAAAGCCGGGACATAGCAATCAGCCCCAGCATTTT; cdr3_aa: CASSEKPGHSNQPQHF
d_call: -; j_call: TRBJ2-2; v_call: TRBV4-1; cdr3_length: 16; clone_size: -; cdr3_nt: TGCGCCAGCAGCCAAGATTGGCCCCGAAGAGGCGGGGAGCTGTTTTTT; cdr3_aa: CASSQDWPRRGGELFF
d_call: -; j_call: TRBJ1-1; v_call: TRBV5-1; cdr3_length: 14; clone_size: -; cdr3_nt: TGCGCCAGCAGCTTGGCCAGTTTTAACACTGAAGCTTTCTTT; cdr3_aa: CASSLASFNTEAFF
d_call: TRBD2; j_call: TRBJ2-5; v_call: TRBV29-1; cdr3_length: 16; clone_size: -; cdr3_nt: TGCAGCGTTGTCAAGCTAGCGGGGAATTTCCAAGAGACCCAGTACTTC; cdr3_aa: CSVVKLAGNFQETQYF
d_call: -; j_call: TRBJ2-1; v_call: TRBV5-1; cdr3_length: 15; clone_size: once; cdr3_nt: TGCGCCAGCAGCACTTACCTGAGCTCCTACAATGAGCAGTTCTTC; cdr3_aa: CASSTYLSSYNEQFF
d_call: -; j_call: TRBJ2-7; v_call: TRBV5-6; cdr3_length: 12; clone_size: -; cdr3_nt: TGTGCCAGCAGCGCGCCGACAGGTGAGCAGTACTTC; cdr3_aa: CASSAPTGEQYF
d_call: TRBD1; j_call: TRBJ2-7; v_call: TRBV28; cdr3_length: 12; clone_size: once; cdr3_nt: TGTGCCAGTGACAGGGGGCCCTACGAGCAGTACTTC; cdr3_aa: CASDRGPYEQYF
d_call: TRBD1; j_call: TRBJ1-2; v_call: TRBV30; cdr3_length: 15; clone_size: -; cdr3_nt: TGTGCCTGGAGTCCAGGGACAGTCCTAGGGGATGGCTACACCTTC; cdr3_aa: CAWSPGTVLGDGYTF
d_call: -; j_call: TRBJ1-1; v_call: TRBV15; cdr3_length: 15; clone_size: -; cdr3_nt: TGTGCCACCAGCAGCTTGGACAGACCGAACACTGAAGCTTTCTTT; cdr3_aa: CATSSLDRPNTEAFF
d_call: -; j_call: TRBJ1-1; v_call: TRBV12-5; cdr3_length: 12; clone_size: -; cdr3_nt: TGTGCTAGTGGTTTCGGGAGGACTGAAGCTTTCTTT; cdr3_aa: CASGFGRTEAFF
d_call: -; j_call: TRBJ2-7; v_call: TRBV11-2; cdr3_length: 14; clone_size: few; cdr3_nt: TGTGCCAGCAGCTTAGGAATCAACAGCTACGAGCAGTACTTC; cdr3_aa: CASSLGINSYEQYF
d_call: TRBD1; j_call: TRBJ1-5; v_call: TRBV11-2; cdr3_length: 14; clone_size: once; cdr3_nt: TGTGCCAGCAGTCTTGACAGGGGGGGCCAGCCCCAGCATTTT; cdr3_aa: CASSLDRGGQPQHF
d_call: -; j_call: TRBJ2-1; v_call: TRBV28; cdr3_length: 13; clone_size: -; cdr3_nt: TGTGCCAGCTCACAGGGCCCCTACAATGAGCAGTTCTTC; cdr3_aa: CASSQGPYNEQFF
d_call: -; j_call: TRBJ2-1; v_call: TRBV25-1; cdr3_length: 15; clone_size: -; cdr3_nt: TGTGCCAGCAGTGAATATACTGCCTCCTACAATGAGCAGTTCTTC; cdr3_aa: CASSEYTASYNEQFF
d_call: -; j_call: TRBJ1-4; v_call: TRBV15; cdr3_length: 17; clone_size: -; cdr3_nt: TGTGCCACCAGCTATATACTATTGGGGGCTAGGGATGAAAAACTGTTTTTT; cdr3_aa: CATSYILLGARDEKLFF
d_call: -; j_call: TRBJ1-2; v_call: TRBV2; cdr3_length: 12; clone_size: -; cdr3_nt: TGTGCCAGCAGTGAAGGGCAACGCGGCTACACCTTC; cdr3_aa: CASSEGQRGYTF
d_call: TRBD2; j_call: TRBJ2-3; v_call: TRBV2; cdr3_length: 16; clone_size: few; cdr3_nt: TGTGCCAGCATGAGACTAGCGGGGGTGCTGGGAGATACGCAGTATTTT; cdr3_aa: CASMRLAGVLGDTQYF
d_call: TRBD1; j_call: TRBJ1-6; v_call: TRBV19; cdr3_length: 14; clone_size: -; cdr3_nt: TGTGCCAGTAGTATCGGGACAGGGAAATCACCCCTCCACTTT; cdr3_aa: CASSIGTGKSPLHF
d_call: -; j_call: TRBJ2-5; v_call: TRBV29-1; cdr3_length: 10; clone_size: once; cdr3_nt: TGCAGCGGAGGAGGTGAGACCCAGTACTTC; cdr3_aa: CSGGGETQYF
d_call: -; j_call: TRBJ2-7; v_call: TRBV11-1; cdr3_length: 14; clone_size: once; cdr3_nt: TGTGCCAGCAGCCCAAACCAGGGGCCTTACGAGCAGTACTTC; cdr3_aa: CASSPNQGPYEQYF
d_call: -; j_call: TRBJ1-5; v_call: TRBV4-2; cdr3_length: 14; clone_size: -; cdr3_nt: TGTGCCAGCAGCCAAGCGAGGGGGATGCAGCCCCAGCATTTT; cdr3_aa: CASSQARGMQPQHF
d_call: TRBD1; j_call: TRBJ2-7; v_call: TRBV14; cdr3_length: 20; clone_size: -; cdr3_nt: TGTGCCAGCAGTTTCCCACCTGGGGACAGGGGGCGACCGGGCCGGTACGAGCAGTACTTC; cdr3_aa: CASSFPPGDRGRPGRYEQYF
d_call: TRBD2; j_call: TRBJ2-2; v_call: TRBV27; cdr3_length: 17; clone_size: -; cdr3_nt: TGTGCCAGCAAATTTCGAGCGGGGGGGATGAACACCGGGGAGCTGTTTTTT; cdr3_aa: CASKFRAGGMNTGELFF
d_call: TRBD2; j_call: TRBJ2-3; v_call: TRBV19; cdr3_length: 16; clone_size: -; cdr3_nt: TGTGCCAGTAGTAAATTCGGACTAGCGGATACAGATACGCAGTATTTT; cdr3_aa: CASSKFGLADTDTQYF
d_call: -; j_call: TRBJ1-2; v_call: TRBV6-6; cdr3_length: 14; clone_size: -; cdr3_nt: TGTGCCAGCAGTTACGACATGGCCCTCTATGGCTACACCTTC; cdr3_aa: CASSYDMALYGYTF
d_call: TRBD1; j_call: TRBJ1-2; v_call: TRBV6-7; cdr3_length: 18; clone_size: -; cdr3_nt: TGTGCCAGCAGTCGCATTCCGGGACAGAGAAGACTTAACTATGGCTACACCTTC; cdr3_aa: CASSRIPGQRRLNYGYTF
d_call: -; j_call: TRBJ2-2; v_call: TRBV4-1; cdr3_length: 17; clone_size: -; cdr3_nt: TGCGCCAGCAGCCAAGATACAAAGCGGGTCAACACCGGGGAGCTGTTTTTT; cdr3_aa: CASSQDTKRVNTGELFF
d_call: -; j_call: TRBJ2-2; v_call: TRBV15; cdr3_length: 13; clone_size: -; cdr3_nt: TGTGCCACCAGCAGAGTCGGAGTCGGGGAGCTGTTTTTT; cdr3_aa: CATSRVGVGELFF
d_call: -; j_call: TRBJ2-3; v_call: TRBV5-4; cdr3_length: 15; clone_size: -; cdr3_nt: TGTGCCAGCAGCTTGCAGACAGGACGCACAGATACGCAGTATTTT; cdr3_aa: CASSLQTGRTDTQYF
d_call: -; j_call: TRBJ2-2; v_call: TRBV29-1; cdr3_length: 13; clone_size: -; cdr3_nt: TGCAGCGTTAGGGGTTTGGGAACCGGGGAGCTGTTTTTT; cdr3_aa: CSVRGLGTGELFF
d_call: TRBD1; j_call: TRBJ1-5; v_call: TRBV28; cdr3_length: 16; clone_size: -; cdr3_nt: TGTGCCAGCAGTCTAACCGGGACAGGGGTTCATCAGCCCCAGCATTTT; cdr3_aa: CASSLTGTGVHQPQHF
d_call: TRBD1; j_call: TRBJ2-4; v_call: TRBV2; cdr3_length: 14; clone_size: -; cdr3_nt: TGTGCCAGCAGTCTACAGGGGGGAAGAAACATTCAGTACTTC; cdr3_aa: CASSLQGGRNIQYF
d_call: TRBD2; j_call: TRBJ2-1; v_call: TRBV10-2; cdr3_length: 14; clone_size: -; cdr3_nt: TGCGCCAGCAGTGAGGGGACTACTCACAATGAGCAGTTCTTC; cdr3_aa: CASSEGTTHNEQFF
d_call: -; j_call: TRBJ1-1; v_call: TRBV20-1; cdr3_length: 11; clone_size: once; cdr3_nt: TGCAGTGCTATAAATCGAGCGACAGTCGTCTTT; cdr3_aa: CSAINRATVVF
d_call: TRBD1; j_call: TRBJ2-1; v_call: TRBV19; cdr3_length: 18; clone_size: -; cdr3_nt: TGTGCCAGTAGTACCTTAGGACAGGGGCCAGGGACTACCAATGAGCAGTTCTTC; cdr3_aa: CASSTLGQGPGTTNEQFF
d_call: -; j_call: TRBJ2-7; v_call: TRBV27; cdr3_length: 16; clone_size: -; cdr3_nt: TGTGCCAGCAGTTGGTTTTCGCCTACAGGTAGCTACGAGCAGTACTTC; cdr3_aa: CASSWFSPTGSYEQYF
d_call: -; j_call: TRBJ1-5; v_call: TRBV19; cdr3_length: 15; clone_size: -; cdr3_nt: TGTGCCAGTAGTATAGGGGGAGGGAAAAATCAGCCCCAGCATTTT; cdr3_aa: CASSIGGGKNQPQHF
d_call: -; j_call: TRBJ1-1; v_call: TRBV2; cdr3_length: 12; clone_size: -; cdr3_nt: TGTGCCAGCAGTGAATCGAGATCTGAAGCTTTCTTT; cdr3_aa: CASSESRSEAFF
d_call: TRBD1; j_call: TRBJ2-5; v_call: TRBV27; cdr3_length: 14; clone_size: -; cdr3_nt: TGTGCCAGCAGTCCCAGAAGGGGGCCCGAGACCCAGTACTTC; cdr3_aa: CASSPRRGPETQYF
d_call: -; j_call: TRBJ2-7; v_call: TRBV9; cdr3_length: 14; clone_size: -; cdr3_nt: TGTGCCAGCAGCGTAGGAGGGTTTTCCTACGAGCAGTACTTC; cdr3_aa: CASSVGGFSYEQYF
d_call: -; j_call: TRBJ2-2; v_call: TRBV5-6; cdr3_length: 16; clone_size: -; cdr3_nt: TGTGCCAGCAGCTTTGTAGGCGGGGCCGACACCGGGGAGCTGTTTTTT; cdr3_aa: CASSFVGGADTGELFF
d_call: TRBD2; j_call: TRBJ2-7; v_call: TRBV4-1; cdr3_length: 15; clone_size: -; cdr3_nt: TGCGCCAGCAGCCAAGAGGGGACTAGCGCATACGAGCAGTACTTC; cdr3_aa: CASSQEGTSAYEQYF
d_call: TRBD2; j_call: TRBJ2-7; v_call: TRBV4-1; cdr3_length: 15; clone_size: -; cdr3_nt: TGCGCCAGCAGCCAAGCTTGGGGGGGCTCCTACGAGCAGTACTTC; cdr3_aa: CASSQAWGGSYEQYF
d_call: TRBD2; j_call: TRBJ2-1; v_call: TRBV7-3; cdr3_length: 15; clone_size: -; cdr3_nt: TGTGCCAGCAGCTTACTAGCGGGAGGAGGCGATGAGCAGTTCTTC; cdr3_aa: CASSLLAGGGDEQFF
d_call: TRBD2; j_call: TRBJ2-7; v_call: TRBV5-6; cdr3_length: 19; clone_size: -; cdr3_nt: TGTGCCAGCAGCTTGGCCCGGCGGGGGGGATCTTTCCGACCCTACGAGCAGTACTTC; cdr3_aa: CASSLARRGGSFRPYEQYF
d_call: -; j_call: TRBJ1-4; v_call: TRBV15; cdr3_length: 14; clone_size: -; cdr3_nt: TGTGCCACCAGCGCTGGGGCCTTAAATGAAAAACTGTTTTTT; cdr3_aa: CATSAGALNEKLFF
d_call: TRBD1; j_call: TRBJ1-2; v_call: TRBV9; cdr3_length: 15; clone_size: -; cdr3_nt: TGTGCCAGCAGCGTAGGGACAGGGGGCGACTATGGCTACACCTTC; cdr3_aa: CASSVGTGGDYGYTF
d_call: -; j_call: TRBJ2-5; v_call: TRBV5-1; cdr3_length: 13; clone_size: -; cdr3_nt: TGCGCCAGCAGCCAAGGACTGCAAGAGACCCAGTACTTC; cdr3_aa: CASSQGLQETQYF
d_call: TRBD1; j_call: TRBJ1-1; v_call: TRBV5-4; cdr3_length: 15; clone_size: -; cdr3_nt: TGTGCCAGCAGCGGTGGGGACAGGGTGAACACTGAAGCTTTCTTT; cdr3_aa: CASSGGDRVNTEAFF
d_call: -; j_call: TRBJ2-1; v_call: TRBV10-2; cdr3_length: 13; clone_size: -; cdr3_nt: TGCGCCAGCAGTCGTAGCGGCTACAATGAGCAGTTCTTC; cdr3_aa: CASSRSGYNEQFF
d_call: TRBD1; j_call: TRBJ1-2; v_call: TRBV4-1; cdr3_length: 16; clone_size: -; cdr3_nt: TGCGCCAGCAGCCCCCTCCGTATACAGGGGTTCTATGGCTACACCTTC; cdr3_aa: CASSPLRIQGFYGYTF
d_call: TRBD2; j_call: TRBJ2-1; v_call: TRBV28; cdr3_length: 14; clone_size: -; cdr3_nt: TGTGCCAGCAGTTTAAGAGGACTAGCCGGAGAGCAGTTCTTC; cdr3_aa: CASSLRGLAGEQFF